The clone carrying this TCR beta chain was counted between two and nine times. These data originate in a study of blood T cell repertoires in COVID-19. Study background: Sites in the United States, Italy and Spain provided acute and convalescent COVID-19 samples. T cells, B-cell-depleted T cells, or PBMCs supplied cDNA or gDNA.

Sequenced by immunoSEQ multiplex PCR; TCRdb stores in-frame clones only, minus some. Of 150,000 to 200,000 clones in the sample, almost 80% were seen once. Germline trimming cut 3 bases from V and 4 bases from J; bases unmatched to any gene: 5. Germline V gene lookup returns CDR1 SNHLY and CDR2 FYNNEI. This CDR3 has 15 residues. This chain joins TRBV2 and TRBJ2-2; 7 bases align to TRBD2. Input material: peripheral blood. This receptor was identified in a woman between 65 and 79 years old with acute or convalescent COVID-19. The DNA of the CDR3 is TGTGCCAGCAGTGAGGCCGGCGGGAGCACCGGGGAGCTGTTTTTT. Protein: CASSEAGGSTGELFF. The full variable domain, rest sourced from reference TRBV2 and TRBJ2-2, is EPEVTQTPSHQVTQMGQEVILRCVPISNHLYFYWYRQILGQKVEFLVSFYNNEISEKSEIFDDQFSVERPDGSNFTLKIRSTKLEDSAMYFCASSEAGGSTGELFFGEGSRLTVL.